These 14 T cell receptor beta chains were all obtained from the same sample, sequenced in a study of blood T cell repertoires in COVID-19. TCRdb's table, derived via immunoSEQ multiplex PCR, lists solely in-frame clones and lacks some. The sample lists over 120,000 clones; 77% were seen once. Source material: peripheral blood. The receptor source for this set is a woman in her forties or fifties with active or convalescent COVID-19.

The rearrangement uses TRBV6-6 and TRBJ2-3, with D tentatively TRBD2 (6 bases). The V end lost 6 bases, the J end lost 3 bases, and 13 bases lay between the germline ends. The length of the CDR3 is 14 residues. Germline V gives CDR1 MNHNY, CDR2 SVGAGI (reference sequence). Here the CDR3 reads CASRLRGITDTQYF. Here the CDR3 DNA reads TGTGCCAGCAGACTCCGGGGGATTACAGATACGCAGTATTTT.

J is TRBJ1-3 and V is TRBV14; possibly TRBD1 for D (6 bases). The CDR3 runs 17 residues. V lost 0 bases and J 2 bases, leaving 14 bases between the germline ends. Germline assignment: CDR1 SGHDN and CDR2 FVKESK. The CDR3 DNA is TGTGCCAGCAGCCAAGATACAATCCAGGGGACTGGAAACACCATATATTTT. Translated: CASSQDTIQGTGNTIYF.

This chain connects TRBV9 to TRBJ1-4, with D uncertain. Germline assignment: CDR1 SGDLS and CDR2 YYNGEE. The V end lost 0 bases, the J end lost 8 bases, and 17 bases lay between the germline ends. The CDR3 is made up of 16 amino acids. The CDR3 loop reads CASSVGVRETREKLFF. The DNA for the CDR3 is TGTGCCAGCAGCGTAGGGGTGCGGGAAACGAGGGAAAAACTGTTTTTT.

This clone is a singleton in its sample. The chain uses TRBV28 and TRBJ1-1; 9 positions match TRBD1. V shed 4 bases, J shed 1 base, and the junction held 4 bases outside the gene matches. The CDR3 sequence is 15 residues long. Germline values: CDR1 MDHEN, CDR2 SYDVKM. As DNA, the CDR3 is TGTGCCAGCAGTTCCCTGACAGGGGGGAACACTGAAGCTTTCTTT. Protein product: CASSSLTGGNTEAFF.

The CDR3 sequence: CASSLDRQGGAFF. The CDR3 DNA follows: TGTGCCAGCAGCTTAGATCGACAGGGAGGTGCTTTCTTT. V is TRBV7-9 and J is TRBJ1-1, with 7 bases lining up with TRBD1. The CDR3 is 13 amino acids. Per the germline V gene, CDR1 is SEHNR and CDR2 is FQNEAQ (reference sequence). J gave up 11 bases and V 1 base, and 7 bases lay outside the gene matches.

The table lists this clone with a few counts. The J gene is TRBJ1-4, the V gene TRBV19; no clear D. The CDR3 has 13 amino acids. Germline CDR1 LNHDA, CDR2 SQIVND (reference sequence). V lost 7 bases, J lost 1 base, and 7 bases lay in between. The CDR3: CASKPGTNEKLFF. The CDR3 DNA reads TGTGCCAGTAAACCAGGAACTAATGAAAAACTGTTTTTT.

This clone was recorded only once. The DNA of the CDR3 is TGTGCCAGCAGTCCGCTTGGGGCTAGACTAGCGGGAAGCGAGACCCAGTACTTC. Encoded protein: CASSPLGARLAGSETQYF. The gene calls are TRBV5-5 and TRBJ2-5, with 11 bases fitting TRBD2. Unmatched junction bases numbered 17, after V lost 5 bases and J lost 5 bases. Germline V gives CDR1 SGHKS, CDR2 YYEKEE (reference sequence). The CDR3 runs 18 residues.

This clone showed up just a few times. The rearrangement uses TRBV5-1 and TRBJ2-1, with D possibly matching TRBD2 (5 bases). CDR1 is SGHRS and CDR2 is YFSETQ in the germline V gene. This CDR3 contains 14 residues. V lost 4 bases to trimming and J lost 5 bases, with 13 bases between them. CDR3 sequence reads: CASSRGGNNNEQFF. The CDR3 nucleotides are TGCGCCAGCAGCCGAGGAGGAAACAACAATGAGCAGTTCTTC. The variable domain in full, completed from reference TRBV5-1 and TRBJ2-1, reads KAGVTQTPRYLIKTRGQQVTLSCSPISGHRSVSWYQQTPGQGLQFLFEYFSETQRNKGNFPGRFSGRQFSNSRSEMNVSTLELGDSALYLCASSRGGNNNEQFFGPGTRLTVL.

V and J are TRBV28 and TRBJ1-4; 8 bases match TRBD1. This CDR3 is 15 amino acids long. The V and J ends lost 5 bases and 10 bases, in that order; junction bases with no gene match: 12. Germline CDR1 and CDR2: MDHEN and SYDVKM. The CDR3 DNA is TGTGCCAGCAGTCATCACCGGGGACAGGAGAGAAAACTGTTTTTT. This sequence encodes CASSHHRGQERKLFF. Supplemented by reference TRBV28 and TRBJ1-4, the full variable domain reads DVKVTQSSRYLVKRTGEKVFLECVQDMDHENMFWYRQDPGLGLRLIYFSYDVKMKEKGDIPEGYSVSREKKERFSLILESASTNQTSMYLCASSHHRGQERKLFFGSGTQLSVL.

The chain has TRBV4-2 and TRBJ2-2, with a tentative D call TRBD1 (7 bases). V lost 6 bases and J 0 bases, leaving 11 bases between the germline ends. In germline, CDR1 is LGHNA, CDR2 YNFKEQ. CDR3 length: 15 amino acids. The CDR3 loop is CASSTGDSNTGELFF. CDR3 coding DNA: TGTGCCAGCAGTACAGGGGACTCGAACACCGGGGAGCTGTTTTTT.

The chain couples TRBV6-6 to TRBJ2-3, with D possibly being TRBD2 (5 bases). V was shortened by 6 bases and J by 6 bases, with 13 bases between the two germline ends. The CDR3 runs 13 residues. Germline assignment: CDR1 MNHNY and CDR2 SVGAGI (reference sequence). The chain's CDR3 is CASSGHRGDTQYF. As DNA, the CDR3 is TGTGCCAGCAGCGGGCACAGAGGGGATACGCAGTATTTT.

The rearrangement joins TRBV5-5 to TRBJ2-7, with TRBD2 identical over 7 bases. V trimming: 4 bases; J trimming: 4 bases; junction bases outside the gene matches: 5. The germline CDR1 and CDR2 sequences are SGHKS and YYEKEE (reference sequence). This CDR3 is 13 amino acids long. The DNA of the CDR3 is TGTGCCAGCAGCGGGGGGACTACGTACGAGCAGTACTTC. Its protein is CASSGGTTYEQYF.

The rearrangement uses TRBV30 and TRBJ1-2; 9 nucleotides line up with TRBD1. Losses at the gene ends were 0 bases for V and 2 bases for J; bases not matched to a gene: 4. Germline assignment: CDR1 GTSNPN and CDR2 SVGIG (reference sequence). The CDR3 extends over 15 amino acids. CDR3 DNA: TGTGCCTGGAGTGTCAACAGGGGGCCCAACTATGGCTACACCTTC. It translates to CAWSVNRGPNYGYTF.

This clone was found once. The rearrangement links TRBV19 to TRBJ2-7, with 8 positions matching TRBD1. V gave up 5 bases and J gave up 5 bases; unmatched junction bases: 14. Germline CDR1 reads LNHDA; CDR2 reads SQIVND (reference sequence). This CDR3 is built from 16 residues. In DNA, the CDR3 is TGTGCCAGTAGTGCCGCTGACAGGGGTTTTAGTAACGAGCAGTACTTC. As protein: CASSAADRGFSNEQYF.